Below are 3 T cell receptor beta chains sequenced from a single sample in a study of blood T cell repertoires in COVID-19. The assay was immunoSEQ multiplex PCR, and TCRdb's table has in-frame clones only and misses some. The sample holds about 140,000 clones; over 80% are singletons and the top ten take around 6.2%. The sequenced sample was PBMCs or T cells enriched from blood (not recorded which). Source of these receptors: a woman aged 40 to 50 who had recovered from COVID-19.

The chain joins TRBV4-1 to TRBJ2-3; tentatively, D is TRBD2 (6 bases). This CDR3 has 16 residues. CDR1 and CDR2 from the germline V gene are MGHRA and YSYEKL. V lost 2 bases, J lost 2 bases, and 14 bases lay in between. This CDR3 reads CASSQFGTAYTDTQYF. The CDR3 nucleotides are TGCGCCAGCAGCCAATTCGGGACTGCGTACACAGATACGCAGTATTTT.

The chain has TRBV30 and TRBJ2-1; 7 bases are a match to TRBD2. The CDR3 spans 12 residues. V was pared by 5 bases and J by 8 bases, with 6 bases of the junction left unmatched. The germline V gene encodes CDR1 GTSNPN and CDR2 SVGIG (reference sequence). The CDR3 nucleotides read TGTGCCTGGGGGGGGAGGGAGGATGAGCAGTTCTTC. It codes for CAWGGREDEQFF.

The V call is TRBV6-5, the J call TRBJ1-5; no definite D call. This CDR3 comprises 14 residues. V lost 8 bases and J 2 bases, leaving 13 bases between the germline ends. Germline loops: CDR1 MNHEY, CDR2 SVGAGI. Written as DNA, the CDR3 is TGTGCCAGCCGGGAGCGGGGTGGCAATCAGCCCCAGCATTTT. Its protein is CASRERGGNQPQHF.